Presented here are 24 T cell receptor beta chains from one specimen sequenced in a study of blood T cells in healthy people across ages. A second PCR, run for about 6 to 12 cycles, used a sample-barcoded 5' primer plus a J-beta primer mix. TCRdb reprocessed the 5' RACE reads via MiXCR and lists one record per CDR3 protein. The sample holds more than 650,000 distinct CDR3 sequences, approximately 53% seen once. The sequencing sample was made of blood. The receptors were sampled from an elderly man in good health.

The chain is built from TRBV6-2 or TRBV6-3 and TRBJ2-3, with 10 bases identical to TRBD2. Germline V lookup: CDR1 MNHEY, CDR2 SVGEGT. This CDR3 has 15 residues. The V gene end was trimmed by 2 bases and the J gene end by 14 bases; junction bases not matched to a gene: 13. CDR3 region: CASSYRTSGTSYAYF. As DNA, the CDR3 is TGTGCCAGCAGTTACCGGACTAGCGGAACCTCATACGCGTATTTT.

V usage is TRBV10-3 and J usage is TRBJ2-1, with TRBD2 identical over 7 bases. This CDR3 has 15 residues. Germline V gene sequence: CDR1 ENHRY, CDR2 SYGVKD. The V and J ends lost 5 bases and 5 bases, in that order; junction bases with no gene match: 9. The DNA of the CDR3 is TGTGCCATCAGTCCGGGGGGACTCACGGACAATGAGCAGTTCTTC. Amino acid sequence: CAISPGGLTDNEQFF.

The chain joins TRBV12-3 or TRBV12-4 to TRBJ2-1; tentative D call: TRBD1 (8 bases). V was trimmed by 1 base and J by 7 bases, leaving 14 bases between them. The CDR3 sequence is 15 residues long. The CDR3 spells CASSLDRGEGNEQFF. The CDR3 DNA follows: TGTGCCAGCAGTTTAGACAGGGGGGAGGGGAATGAGCAGTTCTTC.

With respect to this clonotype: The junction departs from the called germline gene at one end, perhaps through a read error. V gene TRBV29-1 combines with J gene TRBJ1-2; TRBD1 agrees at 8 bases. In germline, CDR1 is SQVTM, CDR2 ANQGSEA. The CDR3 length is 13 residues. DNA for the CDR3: TGTAGCGTTGAAGGGGGGACAGGCAACGACTACACCTTC. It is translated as CSVEGGTGNDYTF.

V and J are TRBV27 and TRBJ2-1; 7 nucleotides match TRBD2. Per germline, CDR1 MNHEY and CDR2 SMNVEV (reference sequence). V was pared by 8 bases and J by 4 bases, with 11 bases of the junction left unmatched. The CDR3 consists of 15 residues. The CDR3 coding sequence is TGTGCCAGCGGATATGGGCTAGCGGTTTACAATGAGCAGTTCTTC. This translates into CASGYGLAVYNEQFF.

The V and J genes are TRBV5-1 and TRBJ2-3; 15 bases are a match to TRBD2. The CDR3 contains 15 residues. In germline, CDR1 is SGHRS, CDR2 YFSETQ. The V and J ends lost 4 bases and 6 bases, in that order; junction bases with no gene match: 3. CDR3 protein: CASSGGLAGGDTQYF. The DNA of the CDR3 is TGCGCCAGCAGCGGCGGACTAGCGGGAGGGGATACGCAGTATTTT.

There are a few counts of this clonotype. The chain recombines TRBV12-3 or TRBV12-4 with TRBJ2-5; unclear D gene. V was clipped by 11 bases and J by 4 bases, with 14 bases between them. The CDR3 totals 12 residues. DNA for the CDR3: TGTGCCGTTGGGTTCGAAGGAGAGACCCAGTACTTC. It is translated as CAVGFEGETQYF.

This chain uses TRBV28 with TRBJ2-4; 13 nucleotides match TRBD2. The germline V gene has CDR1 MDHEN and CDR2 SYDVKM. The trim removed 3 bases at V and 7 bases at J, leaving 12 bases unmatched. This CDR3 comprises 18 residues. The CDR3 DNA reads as TGTGCCAGCAGTTTCACCTCACTAGCGGGGGGGCGTGGGAACATTCAGTACTTC. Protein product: CASSFTSLAGGRGNIQYF.

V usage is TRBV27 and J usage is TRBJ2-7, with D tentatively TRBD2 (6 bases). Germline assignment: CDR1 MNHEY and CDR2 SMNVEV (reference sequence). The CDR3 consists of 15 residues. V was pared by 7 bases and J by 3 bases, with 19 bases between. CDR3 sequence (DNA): TGTGCCAGCACCCCTCGAGGGACTGGGAGCTACGAGCAGTACTTC. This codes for CASTPRGTGSYEQYF.

The CDR3 region is CASSYSGEANGYTF. The CDR3 DNA reads TGTGCCAGCAGTTACTCAGGGGAGGCTAATGGCTACACCTTC. The V gene is TRBV6-5, the J gene TRBJ1-2; weak D call: TRBD1 (5 bases). Germline V gives CDR1 MNHEY, CDR2 SVGAGI. This CDR3 spans 14 amino acids. Trimming took off 0 bases at V and 6 bases at J, with 11 bases between the two ends.

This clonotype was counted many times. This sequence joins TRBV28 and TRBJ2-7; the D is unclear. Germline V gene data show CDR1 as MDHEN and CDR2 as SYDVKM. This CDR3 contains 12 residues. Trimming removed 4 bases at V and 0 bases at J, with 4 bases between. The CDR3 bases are TGTGCCAGCAGTTCGATCTCCTACGAGCAGTACTTC. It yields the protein CASSSISYEQYF.

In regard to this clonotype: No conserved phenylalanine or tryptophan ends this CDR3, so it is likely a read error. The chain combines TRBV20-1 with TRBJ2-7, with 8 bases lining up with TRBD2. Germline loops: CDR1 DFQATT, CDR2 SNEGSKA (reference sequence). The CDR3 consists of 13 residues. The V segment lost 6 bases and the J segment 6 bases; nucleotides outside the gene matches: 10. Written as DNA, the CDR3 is TGCAGTGCATCCATAGAGCGGGGGCGCGAGCAGTACCTC. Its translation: CSASIERGREQYL.

The CDR3 nucleotides read TGTGCCATCCGTGCGACTAGCGGGAGCTCAGATACGCAGTATTTT. Amino acids: CAIRATSGSSDTQYF. The chain recombines TRBV10-3 with TRBJ2-3; the match to TRBD2 covers 12 bases. Unmatched junction bases numbered 7, after V lost 8 bases and J lost 4 bases. The germline gives CDR1 ENHRY, CDR2 SYGVKD. This CDR3 region has 15 residues.

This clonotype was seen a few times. The DNA of the CDR3 is TGTGCCAGCAGCCAGGGGGGTCAGCCCCAGCATTTT. Protein sequence: CASSQGGQPQHF. This chain joins TRBV12-3 or TRBV12-4 and TRBJ1-5, with 7 positions matching TRBD1. Trimming removed 6 bases from V and 6 bases from J; junction bases left unmatched: 2. This CDR3 has 12 residues.

Here the CDR3 DNA reads TGTGCCAGCAGTTACGGGATAGAAGCGTTCAATGAGCAGTTCTTC. It translates to CASSYGIEAFNEQFF. The chain has TRBV6-5 and TRBJ2-1; D not resolved. Germline-derived CDR1 and CDR2 are MNHEY and SVGAGI. The CDR3 spans 15 residues. Trimming took 2 bases from V and 6 from J, leaving 14 bases between them.

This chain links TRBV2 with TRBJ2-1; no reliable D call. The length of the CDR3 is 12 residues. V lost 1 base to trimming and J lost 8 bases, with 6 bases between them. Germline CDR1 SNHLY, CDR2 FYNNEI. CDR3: CASSEESDEQFF. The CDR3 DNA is TGTGCCAGCAGTGAAGAGTCGGATGAGCAGTTCTTC.

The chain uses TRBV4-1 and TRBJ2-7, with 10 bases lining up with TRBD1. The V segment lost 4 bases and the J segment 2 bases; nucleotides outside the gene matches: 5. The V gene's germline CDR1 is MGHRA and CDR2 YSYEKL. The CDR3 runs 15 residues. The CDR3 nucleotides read TGCGCCAGCAGCCCCGGGACAGGGGAACCCTACGAGCAGTACTTC. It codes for CASSPGTGEPYEQYF.

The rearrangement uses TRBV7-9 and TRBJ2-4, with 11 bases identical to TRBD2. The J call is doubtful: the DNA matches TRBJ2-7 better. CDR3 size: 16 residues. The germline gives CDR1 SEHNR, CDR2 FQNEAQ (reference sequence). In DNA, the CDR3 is TGTGCCAGCAGCTTAGACCTGACTAGCGGGACCTACGAGCAGTACTTC. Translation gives CASSLDLTSGTYEQYF.

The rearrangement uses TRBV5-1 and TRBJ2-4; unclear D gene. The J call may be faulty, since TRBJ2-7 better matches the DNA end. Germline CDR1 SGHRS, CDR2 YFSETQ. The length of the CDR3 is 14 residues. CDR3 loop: CASSTEHQAYEQYF. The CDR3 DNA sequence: TGCGCCAGCAGCACGGAACATCAGGCTTACGAGCAGTACTTC.

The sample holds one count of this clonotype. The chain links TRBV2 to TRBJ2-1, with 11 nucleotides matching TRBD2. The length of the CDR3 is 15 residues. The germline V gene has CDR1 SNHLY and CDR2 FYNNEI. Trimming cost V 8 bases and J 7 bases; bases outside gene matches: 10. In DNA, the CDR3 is TGTGCCAGCCGAATCACTAGCGGGAGAAGGAATGAGCAGTTCTTC. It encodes CASRITSGRRNEQFF.

The CDR3 loop reads CSARVARAYGYTF. The CDR3 bases are TGCAGTGCTAGAGTTGCGAGAGCCTATGGCTACACCTTC. The gene calls are TRBV20-1 and TRBJ1-2, with unresolved D. Trimming removed 1 base from V and 4 bases from J, with 10 bases in between. There are 13 residues in the CDR3. CDR1 DFQATT and CDR2 SNEGSKA come from the germline V gene (reference sequence).

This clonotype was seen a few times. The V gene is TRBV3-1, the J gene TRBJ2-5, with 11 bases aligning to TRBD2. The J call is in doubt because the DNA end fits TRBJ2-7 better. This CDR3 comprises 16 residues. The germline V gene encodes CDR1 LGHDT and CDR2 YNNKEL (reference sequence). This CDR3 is CASSHGTSGGPYEQYF. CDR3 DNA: TGTGCCAGCAGCCATGGAACTAGCGGGGGTCCCTACGAGCAGTACTTC.

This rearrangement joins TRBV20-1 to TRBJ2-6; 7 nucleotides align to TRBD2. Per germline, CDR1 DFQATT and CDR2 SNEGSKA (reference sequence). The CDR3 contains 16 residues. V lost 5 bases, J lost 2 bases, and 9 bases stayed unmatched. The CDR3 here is CSAPERDATGANVLTF. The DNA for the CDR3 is TGCAGTGCTCCCGAGCGGGATGCGACTGGGGCCAACGTCCTGACTTTC.

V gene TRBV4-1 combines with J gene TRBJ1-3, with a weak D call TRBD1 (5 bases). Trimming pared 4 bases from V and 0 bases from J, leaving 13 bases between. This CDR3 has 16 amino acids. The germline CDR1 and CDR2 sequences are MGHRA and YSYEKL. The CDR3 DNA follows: TGCGCCAGCAGCCGTGAGGACGGGGCCTCTGGAAACACCATATATTTT. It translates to CASSREDGASGNTIYF.